The next 24 T cell receptor beta chains were all read from a single sample in a study of healthy donors' naive CD4 and CD8 T cells. Starting from about 0.55 ug of total RNA, TCR libraries were made with linear amplification. TCRdb redid the calling of the reads with MiXCR, one entry per CDR3 protein. The profile covers about 180,000 distinct CDR3 sequences, with around 70% appearing a single time and less than 2.5% taken by the ten largest. Sequenced sample: naive CD4+ and CD8+ T cells sorted from blood, pooled from several donors. Receptor source: a pool of human donors in good health; the sample pools cells from several healthy donors.

This clonotype was recorded a few times. The CDR3 protein is CASSPLGQVYSNQPQHF. DNA for the CDR3: TGTGCCAGCAGTCCCCTGGGCCAGGTTTATAGCAATCAGCCCCAGCATTTT. This chain joins TRBV6-1 and TRBJ1-5, with unresolved D. Germline CDR1 MNHNS, CDR2 SASEGT. The germline V and J ends were trimmed by 5 bases and 0 bases, with 17 bases remaining between them. The CDR3 runs 17 residues.

This rearrangement joins TRBV20-1 to TRBJ1-6, with 9 bases fitting TRBD1. Germline V gene sequence: CDR1 DFQATT, CDR2 SNEGSKA (reference sequence). With 0 bases clipped from V and 7 bases from J, the junction kept 1 base outside the gene matches. This CDR3 spans 14 amino acids. CDR3 sequence (DNA): TGCAGTGCTAGAGAGGGACAGGGCAATTCACCCCTCCACTTT. Translation gives CSAREGQGNSPLHF.

This chain connects TRBV10-3 to TRBJ1-2, with D possibly TRBD1 on 5 matching bases. CDR3 length equals 16 residues. Germline CDR1 ENHRY, CDR2 SYGVKD. Trimming cost V 7 bases and J 4 bases, with 22 bases left between them. CDR3 residues: CAIKPGGVDTIYGYTF. In DNA form, the CDR3 reads TGTGCCATCAAGCCGGGAGGGGTAGATACGATCTATGGCTACACCTTC.

This sequence joins TRBV20-1 and TRBJ2-7, with 10 positions matching TRBD2. With V trimmed by 5 bases and J by 4 bases, 8 bases remained unmatched. The CDR3 extends over 14 amino acids. The V gene's germline CDR1 is DFQATT and CDR2 SNEGSKA (reference sequence). CDR3 in amino acids: CSAEPGLASYEQYF. The CDR3 nucleotides are TGCAGTGCTGAGCCGGGACTAGCGAGTTACGAGCAGTACTTC.

The chain joins TRBV6-2 or TRBV6-3 to TRBJ2-1; D possibly corresponds to TRBD1 (5 bases). The CDR3 contains 15 residues. CDR1 and CDR2 from the germline V gene are MNHEY and SVGEGT. The V gene lost 5 bases and the J gene lost 3 bases, with 14 bases spanning the gap. CDR3 sequence reads: CASSLSTEGYNEQFF. The CDR3 DNA is TGTGCCAGCAGTCTTTCGACAGAAGGCTACAATGAGCAGTTCTTC.

The chain uses TRBV5-1 and TRBJ2-1; maybe TRBD1 (6 bases). The DNA end favors TRBJ2-7, so the J call may be wrong. The CDR3 is 16 residues long. Germline V gives CDR1 SGHRS, CDR2 YFSETQ. The CDR3 DNA reads as TGCGCCAGCAGCTTGGTGCCGTCCCAGGGGACCTACGAGCAGTACTTC. Translation gives CASSLVPSQGTYEQYF.

The V call is TRBV27, the J call TRBJ2-3; 10 bases align to TRBD1. After removal of 0 bases from V and 4 bases from J, the junction contained 1 base not matched to a gene. In germline, CDR1 is MNHEY, CDR2 SMNVEV (reference sequence). CDR3 length equals 15 residues. The CDR3 coding sequence is TGTGCCAGCAGTTTATCGGGGACAGGGGCAGATACGCAGTATTTT. This translates into CASSLSGTGADTQYF.

J is TRBJ2-1 and V is TRBV5-4; 7 bases map to TRBD1. This CDR3 spans 16 amino acids. Trimming at V came to 4 bases and at J to 3 bases, leaving 10 bases not matched to a gene. Germline V gene lookup returns CDR1 SGHNT and CDR2 YYREEE (reference sequence). In DNA form, the CDR3 reads TGTGCCAGCAGCAAAGGGGGCAGGGCATACTACAATGAGCAGTTCTTC. It specifies CASSKGGRAYYNEQFF. Full variable domain (remainder filled in from reference TRBV5-4 and TRBJ2-1): ETGVTQSPTHLIKTRGQQVTLRCSSQSGHNTVSWYQQALGQGPQFIFQYYREEENGRGNFPPRFSGLQFPNYSSELNVNALELDDSALYLCASSKGGRAYYNEQFFGPGTRLTVL.

This sequence joins TRBV5-1 and TRBJ2-1; D is undetermined. Germline V gene data show CDR1 as SGHRS and CDR2 as YFSETQ. This CDR3 has 12 residues. V dropped 0 bases and J dropped 10 bases, with 8 bases sitting between them. The CDR3 spells CASSLAVSEQFF. The CDR3 nucleotides are TGCGCCAGCAGCTTGGCGGTCTCAGAGCAGTTCTTC.

This chain connects TRBV29-1 to TRBJ2-1, with TRBD1 matching over 7 bases. V was clipped by 8 bases and J by 5 bases; unmatched bases: 6. The CDR3 contains 12 residues. Germline values: CDR1 SQVTM, CDR2 ANQGSEA. In nucleotides, the CDR3 is TGCAGCACGGGACAGCTTAACAATGAGCAGTTCTTC. Protein: CSTGQLNNEQFF.

The chain carries TRBV29-1 and TRBJ2-7; D may match TRBD1 or TRBD2 (7 bases each). V was cut by 3 bases and J by 3 bases, with 15 bases left in between. Germline V CDR1 and CDR2: SQVTM, ANQGSEA. This CDR3 contains 14 residues. The CDR3 nucleotides read TGCAGCGTTGAGCCGACAGGGAGGGACTACGAGCAGTACTTC. Translated: CSVEPTGRDYEQYF.

The chain is built from TRBV19 and TRBJ1-6; D is undetermined. This CDR3 is 15 amino acids long. Germline V lookup: CDR1 LNHDA, CDR2 SQIVND (reference sequence). The V end was cut by 2 bases, the J end by 13 bases, with 18 bases between. CDR3 in DNA: TGTGCCAGTAGTATATTCTTCGGCAGGAGTTCTCCCCTCCACTTT. This codes for CASSIFFGRSSPLHF.

This chain uses TRBV5-1 with TRBJ2-5; the D gene is possibly TRBD1 (5 bases). The CDR3 length is 14 residues. The V and J ends lost 5 bases and 5 bases respectively, with 16 bases between them. The germline V gene encodes CDR1 SGHRS and CDR2 YFSETQ. DNA for the CDR3: TGCGCCAGCAGTGAGCCAGGACATAGGGAGACCCAGTACTTC. This gives the protein CASSEPGHRETQYF. The whole variable domain, remainder taken from reference TRBV5-1 and TRBJ2-5, is KAGVTQTPRYLIKTRGQQVTLSCSPISGHRSVSWYQQTPGQGLQFLFEYFSETQRNKGNFPGRFSGRQFSNSRSEMNVSTLELGDSALYLCASSEPGHRETQYFGPGTRLLVL.

The gene calls are TRBV6-5 and TRBJ2-7, with TRBD1 matching over 8 bases. Germline V lookup: CDR1 MNHEY, CDR2 SVGAGI. V lost 0 bases, J lost 4 bases, and 8 bases stayed unmatched. This CDR3 region has 16 residues. The CDR3 sequence: CASSYSQGVMEYEQYF. The CDR3 DNA reads as TGTGCCAGCAGTTACTCACAGGGGGTAATGGAATACGAGCAGTACTTC.

The CDR3 reads CASSPDRQRNTEAFF. CDR3 DNA: TGTGCCAGCAGCCCAGACCGACAGAGGAACACTGAAGCTTTCTTT. The chain combines TRBV7-8 with TRBJ1-1; possible D gene TRBD1, 5 bases. The V and J ends lost 5 bases and 1 base respectively, with 14 bases between them. The CDR3 length is 15 residues. In germline, CDR1 is SGHVS, CDR2 FQNEAQ.

V and J are TRBV6-5 and TRBJ2-2; D ambiguous. The germline gives CDR1 MNHEY, CDR2 SVGAGI. CDR3 length: 14 amino acids. The V gene lost 2 bases and the J gene lost 4 bases, with 8 bases spanning the gap. CDR3 amino acids: CASSYLRGTGELFF. The CDR3 DNA follows: TGTGCCAGCAGTTACCTGAGAGGCACCGGGGAGCTGTTTTTT.

The chain carries TRBV7-8 and TRBJ2-7; 7 positions agree with TRBD2. Germline V gene sequence: CDR1 SGHVS, CDR2 FQNEAQ. V dropped 4 bases and J dropped 3; count of bases not matched to a gene: 15. The CDR3 length is 17 residues. CDR3 region: CASSSNLELARDYEQYF. The CDR3 DNA sequence: TGTGCCAGCAGCTCGAACCTAGAACTAGCGAGAGACTACGAGCAGTACTTC.

The chain couples TRBV7-8 to TRBJ1-5, with D possibly TRBD1 on 6 matching bases. Germline V CDR1 and CDR2: SGHVS, FQNEAQ. The CDR3 covers 16 residues. V lost 1 base to trimming and J lost 2 bases, with 12 bases between them. In DNA, the CDR3 is TGTGCCAGCAGCTTAGAACAGGGAGTGGGCAATCAGCCCCAGCATTTT. Protein: CASSLEQGVGNQPQHF.

The rearrangement uses TRBV11-2 and TRBJ2-7; no firm D call. The CDR3 is 11 amino acids. V was clipped by 6 bases and J by 9 bases, with 12 bases between them. Germline V gives CDR1 SGHAT, CDR2 FQNNGV. Here the CDR3 reads CASSPAVGQYF. The CDR3 DNA is TGTGCCAGCAGTCCGGCCGTAGGGCAGTACTTC.

The genes are TRBV29-1 and TRBJ1-2; D not resolved. Per germline, CDR1 SQVTM and CDR2 ANQGSEA. The CDR3 is 10 amino acids. With 3 bases removed from V and 7 bases from J, the gap between germline ends came to 6 bases. CDR3 in DNA: TGCAGCGTTGATGGGGTTGGCTACACCTTC. Protein sequence: CSVDGVGYTF. Using reference TRBV29-1 and TRBJ1-2 for the parts outside the CDR3, the full variable domain is SAVISQKPSRDICQRGTSLTIQCQVDSQVTMMFWYRQQPGQSLTLIATANQGSEATYESGFVIDKFPISRPNLTFSTLTVSNMSPEDSSIYLCSVDGVGYTFGSGTRLTVV.

The chain employs TRBV4-2 and TRBJ2-7, with TRBD2 as a possible D gene (5 bases). Trimming left V 3 bases short and J 6 bases short, with 9 bases between. Looked up from germline, CDR1 is LGHNA and CDR2 is YNFKEQ. This CDR3 comprises 12 residues. The CDR3 DNA is TGTGCCAGCAGCCAGAGCCGGGGCGAGCAGTACTTC. Translation gives CASSQSRGEQYF.

The chain uses TRBV29-1 and TRBJ1-2; 7 bases are a match to TRBD1. Unmatched junction bases numbered 9, after V lost 7 bases and J lost 4 bases. Germline CDR1 SQVTM, CDR2 ANQGSEA. The length of the CDR3 is 13 residues. The CDR3 reads CSGRGGDSYGYTF. DNA of the CDR3: TGCAGCGGCCGAGGGGGCGATTCCTATGGCTACACCTTC.

The chain joins TRBV12-3 or TRBV12-4 to TRBJ2-3, with D unresolved. The CDR3 covers 13 residues. The V gene lost 6 bases and the J gene lost 1 base, with 8 bases spanning the gap. CDR3 sequence: CASRGDGTDTQYF. The CDR3 nucleotides read TGTGCCAGCAGGGGCGATGGCACAGATACGCAGTATTTT.

This clonotype was seen a few times. This rearrangement joins TRBV5-8 to TRBJ2-3, with D unresolved. Trimming shortened V by 0 bases and J by 4 bases, and 12 bases separated the two germline ends. Per germline, CDR1 SGHTS and CDR2 YDEGEE. This CDR3 contains 15 residues. The CDR3 DNA reads TGTGCCAGCAGCTTGGATGGGAAGGGTGCAGATACGCAGTATTTT. Protein product: CASSLDGKGADTQYF.